The entry below describes one TCR beta chain. TCRdb keeps only in-frame clones here, not all; method: immunoSEQ multiplex PCR. The data hold approximately 150,000 clones, with roughly nine tenths observed a single time. The data were obtained in a study of blood T cell repertoires in COVID-19. Overall study: Whether acute or convalescent, the COVID-19 samples came from the United States, Italy and Spain.

CDR3 length: 18 residues. Looked up from germline, CDR1 is SGHVS and CDR2 is FQNEAQ. V trimming: 4 bases; J trimming: 1 base; junction bases outside the gene matches: 6. The gene calls are TRBV7-8 and TRBJ2-3; 15 bases agree with TRBD2. This receptor was taken from a human donor in a cohort sampled during active COVID-19. Source material: peripheral blood. The CDR3 sequence is CASSSPGLAGGGTDTQYF. The CDR3 coding sequence is TGTGCCAGCAGCTCACCGGGACTAGCGGGGGGCGGCACAGATACGCAGTATTTT.